One sample yielded the 21 T cell receptor beta chains listed below, sequenced in a study of shared T cell receptors in the human thymus. Produced via immunoSEQ multiplex PCR; TCRdb's table is partial and in-frame only. The sample has 700,000 to 750,000 clones; approximately 83% are singletons. The data also belong to a second study, concerning human thymus T cells.

Sequenced: thymocytes. These TCRs come from a girl under three years old with a congenital heart defect.

This rearrangement joins TRBV7-8 to TRBJ2-4; TRBD2 might be the D (6 bases). The CDR3 contains 15 residues. Germline V lookup: CDR1 SGHVS, CDR2 FQNEAQ. V lost 6 bases to trimming and J lost 4 bases, with 16 bases between them. CDR3 DNA sequence: TGTGCCAGCAGTTTGGGTAGACGGGGGAAAAACATTCAGTACTTC. Amino acids: CASSLGRRGKNIQYF. Combining the CDR3 with reference TRBV7-8 and TRBJ2-4 gives the whole variable domain GAGVSQSPRYKVAKRGQDVALRCDPISGHVSLFWYQQALGQGPEFLTYFQNEAQLDKSGLPSDRFFAERPEGSVSTLKIQRTQQEDSAVYLCASSLGRRGKNIQYFGAGTRLSVL.

The chain employs TRBV4-3 and TRBJ1-2, with 9 bases fitting TRBD1. The CDR3 has 16 amino acids. CDR1 LGHNA and CDR2 YSLEER come from the germline V gene. Unmatched junction bases numbered 7, after V lost 3 bases and J lost 2 bases. CDR3 sequence reads: CASSHLQGARNYGYTF. CDR3 DNA: TGCGCCAGCAGCCACCTACAGGGGGCGCGGAACTATGGCTACACCTTC.

This chain joins TRBV2 and TRBJ2-7, with 8 bases lining up with TRBD1. Per germline, CDR1 SNHLY and CDR2 FYNNEI. The CDR3 spans 17 residues. Unmatched junction bases numbered 13, after V lost 4 bases and J lost 2 bases. The CDR3 sequence is CASSGRTGKPITYEQYF. DNA of the CDR3: TGTGCCAGCAGTGGACGGACAGGGAAACCTATTACCTACGAGCAGTACTTC.

This chain joins TRBV7-2 and TRBJ2-6; D might be TRBD1 (6 bases). The CDR3 runs 16 residues. Germline CDR1 and CDR2: SGHTA and FQGNSA. Trimming removed 4 bases at V and 4 bases at J, with 14 bases between. The CDR3 is CASSSLRGTGANVLTF. CDR3 DNA: TGTGCCAGCAGCTCGCTCAGGGGAACCGGGGCCAACGTCCTGACTTTC.

The chain has TRBV14 and TRBJ2-7; 12 nucleotides line up with TRBD1. Germline V gene sequence: CDR1 SGHDN, CDR2 FVKESK. The J segment lost 1 base and the V segment lost 4 bases, leaving 2 bases of the junction unmatched. The length of the CDR3 is 15 residues. CDR3 sequence: CASSLGQGASYEQYF. CDR3 nucleotide sequence: TGTGCCAGCAGCCTGGGACAGGGGGCATCCTACGAGCAGTACTTC.

The chain carries TRBV10-3 and TRBJ1-2; 7 bases are a match to TRBD1. V shed 4 bases, J shed 0 bases, and the junction held 8 bases outside the gene matches. In germline, CDR1 is ENHRY, CDR2 SYGVKD. The CDR3 loop spans 16 amino acids. The DNA of the CDR3 is TGTGCCATCAGTGCTACGACAGGGCCAACTAACTATGGCTACACCTTC. Protein: CAISATTGPTNYGYTF.

The chain has TRBV5-4 and TRBJ2-1; 9 bases agree with TRBD2. Trimming at V came to 3 bases and at J to 8 bases, leaving 12 bases not matched to a gene. This CDR3 region has 16 residues. CDR1 SGHNT and CDR2 YYREEE come from the germline V gene (reference sequence). For the CDR3, the DNA is TGTGCCAGCAGCTCTAAAGGGGGCGGGGGGGCCGATGAGCAGTTCTTC. This gives the protein CASSSKGGGGADEQFF.

The chain couples TRBV2 to TRBJ2-5; TRBD2 aligns across 7 bases. The V and J ends lost 6 bases and 4 bases, in that order; junction bases with no gene match: 14. Germline lookup yields CDR1 SNHLY and CDR2 FYNNEI. The CDR3 loop spans 16 amino acids. In DNA form, the CDR3 reads TGTGCCAGCAGCGCAATACTAGCGAGAGAAGGAGAGACCCAGTACTTC. Translation: CASSAILAREGETQYF. Full variable domain (outside the CDR3, taken from reference TRBV2 and TRBJ2-5): EPEVTQTPSHQVTQMGQEVILRCVPISNHLYFYWYRQILGQKVEFLVSFYNNEISEKSEIFDDQFSVERPDGSNFTLKIRSTKLEDSAMYFCASSAILAREGETQYFGPGTRLLVL.

The CDR3: CARVYPLGQGSNYGYTF. CDR3 bases: TGTGCCAGGGTTTACCCTCTCGGACAGGGAAGTAACTATGGCTACACCTTC. The gene calls are TRBV2 and TRBJ1-2; 8 nucleotides align to TRBD1. The CDR3 is 17 amino acids. Germline CDR1 SNHLY, CDR2 FYNNEI. V gave up 9 bases and J gave up 1 base; unmatched junction bases: 16.

The J gene is TRBJ2-4, the V gene TRBV7-9, with a possible D match to TRBD1 (5 bases). Trimming took off 2 bases at V and 7 bases at J, with 6 bases between the two ends. The CDR3 totals 12 residues. CDR1 is SEHNR and CDR2 is FQNEAQ in the germline V gene (reference sequence). The CDR3 is CASSLPGNIQYF. In DNA form, the CDR3 reads TGTGCCAGCAGCTTACCAGGGAACATTCAGTACTTC.

The CDR3 reads CATNGGRPGNTIYF. The CDR3 DNA reads TGTGCCACCAACGGGGGGAGGCCCGGGAACACCATATATTTT. The chain links TRBV2 to TRBJ1-3; TRBD1 might be the D (5 bases). Germline V CDR1 and CDR2: SNHLY, FYNNEI. V lost 10 bases and J lost 7, with 20 bases in between. There are 14 residues in the CDR3.

V usage is TRBV7-6 and J usage is TRBJ1-2, with D uncertain. The V end lost 5 bases, the J end lost 0 bases, and 19 bases lay between the germline ends. The CDR3 consists of 17 residues. Germline values: CDR1 SGHVS, CDR2 FNYEAQ. The CDR3 DNA reads TGTGCCAGCAGCCCCCCGCCCAGGCGTTGGGCTAACTATGGCTACACCTTC. Amino acids: CASSPPPRRWANYGYTF. Complete variable domain (other parts from reference TRBV7-6 and TRBJ1-2): GAGVSQSPRYKVTKRGQDVALRCDPISGHVSLYWYRQALGQGPEFLTYFNYEAQQDKSGLPNDRFSAERPEGSISTLTIQRTEQRDSAMYRCASSPPPRRWANYGYTFGSGTRLTVV.

The chain carries TRBV27 and TRBJ2-7; D gene unclear. The V gene lost 5 bases and the J gene lost 2 bases, with 10 bases spanning the gap. Germline V gene data show CDR1 as MNHEY and CDR2 as SMNVEV (reference sequence). There are 13 residues in the CDR3. The CDR3 loop reads CASSRFWPYEQYF. The DNA of the CDR3 is TGTGCCAGCAGTCGTTTTTGGCCCTACGAGCAGTACTTC.

The chain is built from TRBV6-1 and TRBJ1-2; TRBD1 agrees at 9 bases. Per germline, CDR1 MNHNS and CDR2 SASEGT. Losses at the gene ends were 3 bases for V and 7 bases for J; bases not matched to a gene: 0. This CDR3 comprises 12 residues. The CDR3 coding sequence is TGTGCCAGCAGTGAGACAGGGGGTGGCTACACCTTC. Translating gives CASSETGGGYTF.

The sample holds a few counts of this clone. J is TRBJ2-2 and V is TRBV15, with 7 bases aligning to TRBD1. V dropped 3 bases and J dropped 6; count of bases not matched to a gene: 7. CDR1 is LNHNV, CDR2 YYDKDF, per germline (reference sequence). This CDR3 region has 15 residues. The CDR3 DNA follows: TGTGCCACCAGCAGGGACAGGCCATTATCCGGGGAGCTGTTTTTT. It translates to CATSRDRPLSGELFF.

Turning to this clone: This specimen includes other DNA sequences encoding the same CDR3. This chain links TRBV7-3 with TRBJ1-2; TRBD1 matches at 8 bases. J was trimmed by 3 bases and V by 5 bases; bases with no gene match: 2. Germline loops: CDR1 SGHTA, CDR2 FQGTGA. This CDR3 is built from 13 residues. The CDR3 DNA is TGTGCCAGCAGCCCGGACAGGGACTATGGCTACACCTTC. It encodes CASSPDRDYGYTF.

V gene TRBV9 combines with J gene TRBJ1-2, with D perhaps matching TRBD1 (5 bases). The germline V and J ends were trimmed by 3 bases and 8 bases, with 17 bases remaining between them. The CDR3 contains 14 residues. Germline assignment: CDR1 SGDLS and CDR2 YYNGEE. CDR3 coding DNA: TGTGCCAGCAGCGCTACAGGAGCATTCGGGGGCTACACCTTC. It specifies CASSATGAFGGYTF.

This chain joins TRBV10-3 and TRBJ2-3, with D maybe TRBD1 (6 bases). The CDR3 has 15 amino acids. V gave up 4 bases and J gave up 0 bases, with 11 bases separating them. The V gene's germline CDR1 is ENHRY and CDR2 SYGVKD. CDR3 residues: CAISVNRESTDTQYF. The CDR3 bases are TGTGCCATCAGTGTGAACAGGGAAAGCACAGATACGCAGTATTTT.

This clone was detected once. The chain joins TRBV28 to TRBJ1-5; D is uncertain. In germline, CDR1 is MDHEN, CDR2 SYDVKM. This CDR3 contains 11 residues. Trimming shortened V by 5 bases and J by 4 bases, and 3 bases separated the two germline ends. CDR3 amino acids: CASSHNQPQHF. The CDR3 nucleotides read TGTGCCAGCAGTCATAATCAGCCCCAGCATTTT.

This clone showed up just a few times. V usage is TRBV7-6 and J usage is TRBJ2-3, with 7 bases identical to TRBD2. This CDR3 region has 14 residues. Germline values: CDR1 SGHVS, CDR2 FNYEAQ. V shed 4 bases and J 6 bases; nucleotides not matched to a gene: 7. CDR3: CASSSRLGGDTQYF. CDR3 DNA sequence: TGTGCCAGCAGCTCGCGCCTGGGGGGGGATACGCAGTATTTT.

This clone has just one count. The chain uses TRBV7-9 and TRBJ1-1, with D possibly being TRBD1 (5 bases). Per the germline V gene, CDR1 is SEHNR and CDR2 is FQNEAQ (reference sequence). V lost 3 bases, J lost 1 base, and 12 bases lay in between. The CDR3 sequence is 15 residues long. CDR3 DNA: TGTGCCAGCAGCTTGGGGGGGAGGCAGAACACTGAAGCTTTCTTT. It translates to CASSLGGRQNTEAFF. Full variable domain (remainder filled in from reference TRBV7-9 and TRBJ1-1): DTGVSQNPRHKITKRGQNVTFRCDPISEHNRLYWYRQTLGQGPEFLTYFQNEAQLEKSRLLSDRFSAERPKGSFSTLEIQRTEQGDSAMYLCASSLGGRQNTEAFFGQGTRLTVV.